Listed below are T cell receptor beta chains from one sample, sequenced in a study of cytomegalovirus exposure and HLA in healthy donors. The protocol was immunoSEQ multiplex PCR, while the TCRdb copy is restricted to in-frame clones and leaves out a portion. The profile shows under 200,000 clones, 10% to 15% of them singletons. Material: PBMCs. The receptors were gathered from a man aged 45-65 years in good health and CMV-seropositive. Each CDR3 is given with its conserved first and last residue. The order of the fields is V gene, J gene, clone size, D gene, CDR3 DNA, CDR3 protein. A D gene is named only where the DNA matches it firmly. Clone size appears in some rows only: once, few, many, or a class for an expanded clone.

TRBV5-3	TRBJ2-7	few	NA	TGTGCCAGAAGCCAGATTACCTCCTACGAGCAGTACTTC	CARSQITSYEQYF
TRBV5-8	TRBJ2-7	NA	NA	TGTGCCAGCAGCTTACAGGTGTACGAGCAGTACTTC	CASSLQVYEQYF
TRBV7-9	TRBJ1-2	NA	NA	TGTGCCAGCAGCTTAATGTTACAAACCCCTTACTATGGCTACACCTTC	CASSLMLQTPYYGYTF
TRBV18	TRBJ2-2	few	TRBD2	TGTGCCAGCTCACAGCTGACTAGCGGGGTCGGCGGGGAGCTGTTTTTT	CASSQLTSGVGGELFF
TRBV7-9	TRBJ1-2	few	NA	TGTGCCAGCAGCTTAGCAGGGAGCTATGGCTACACCTTC	CASSLAGSYGYTF
TRBV6-5	TRBJ1-1	NA	NA	TGTGCCAGCACCCCCCGGGGGTCCTTCGAAGCTTTCTTT	CASTPRGSFEAFF
TRBV29-1	TRBJ1-1	NA	TRBD1	TGCAGCGTCCAACGACCCCGGACAGGGGAGGACACTGAAGCTTTCTTT	CSVQRPRTGEDTEAFF
TRBV7-3	TRBJ2-7	NA	TRBD2	TGTGCCAGCAGCTTACGGGGGGTCCAGGACTACGAGCAGTACTTC	CASSLRGVQDYEQYF
TRBV18	TRBJ2-7	few	NA	TGTGCCAGCTCACCTATCTGGACTGCAGCCTACGAGCAGTACTTC	CASSPIWTAAYEQYF
TRBV5-4	TRBJ2-3	few	TRBD1	TGTGCCAGCAGCCCGGGACAGCACAGAAGCACAGATACGCAGTATTTT	CASSPGQHRSTDTQYF